The 18 T cell receptor beta chains listed next were all sequenced from one sample in a study of T cell repertoires in cytomegalovirus infection. TCRdb recomputed calls from the reads with MiXCR, one row per CDR3 protein. Altogether roughly 500,000 distinct CDR3 sequences are present, 33% being singletons, with the ten largest covering roughly a sixth. The antigens for these receptors are not known. Specimen: cultured PBMCs, collected from culture after CMV antigen stimulation. These receptors were obtained from a human donor in good health (CMV status not recorded). Some clones in this sample may be carry-over from other donors' samples.

This clonotype has a handful of counts. CDR3 in amino acids: CASSLPVAGVVLVETQYF. As DNA, the CDR3 is TGTGCCAGCAGTCTACCCGTAGCGGGAGTCGTTCTAGTGGAGACCCAGTACTTC. The V call is TRBV28, the J call TRBJ2-5; TRBD2 agrees at 9 bases. From germline, CDR1 is MDHEN and CDR2 SYDVKM. CDR3 length equals 18 residues. J was trimmed by 5 bases and V by 5 bases; bases with no gene match: 18.

The chain couples TRBV5-8 to TRBJ1-5, with a possible D match to TRBD1 (6 bases). Germline CDR1 reads SGHTS; CDR2 reads YDEGEE. V lost 3 bases, J lost 7 bases, and 11 bases lay in between. The CDR3 covers 13 residues. CDR3 in amino acids: CASSSDRYQPQHF. In DNA, the CDR3 is TGTGCCAGCAGCTCGGACAGATACCAGCCCCAGCATTTT. Combining the CDR3 with reference TRBV5-8 and TRBJ1-5 gives the whole variable domain EAGVTQSPTHLIKTRGQQATLRCSPISGHTSVYWYQQALGLGLQFLLWYDEGEERNRGNFPPRFSGRQFPNYSSELNVNALELEDSALYLCASSSDRYQPQHFGDGTRLSIL.

This clonotype was counted a few times. This sequence joins TRBV7-9 and TRBJ2-7, with D perhaps being TRBD1 or TRBD2 (5 bases each). The CDR3 contains 12 residues. CDR1 SEHNR and CDR2 FQNEAQ come from the germline V gene (reference sequence). V was clipped by 5 bases and J by 7 bases, with 12 bases between them. The CDR3 DNA reads as TGTGCCAGCAGCCCAGGGACGGGGGAGCAGTACGTC. This codes for CASSPGTGEQYV.

As for this clonotype: Mismatch with germline at one junction end may stem from a read error. The chain couples TRBV6-1 to TRBJ1-1, with TRBD1 identical over 7 bases. Germline CDR1 is MNHNS and CDR2 is SASEGT. The CDR3 is 11 amino acids. The CDR3 DNA reads TGTGCCACCGTTTTTTTCCAGGGGGTCCATTGG. Encoded protein: CATVFFQGVHW.

This rearrangement joins TRBV7-8 to TRBJ1-5; 7 bases are shared with TRBD1. CDR1 and CDR2 from the germline V gene are SGHVS and FQNEAQ. CDR3 size: 17 residues. Germline trimming cut 4 bases from V and 0 bases from J; bases unmatched to any gene: 9. The CDR3 reads CASSSFAGQDSNQPQHF. The CDR3 bases are TGTGCCAGCAGCTCCTTTGCCGGACAGGATAGCAATCAGCCCCAGCATTTT.

This clonotype was observed a few times. J is TRBJ1-5 and V is TRBV7-2; 8 bases are shared with TRBD1. CDR3 length equals 14 residues. Germline V CDR1 and CDR2: SGHTA, FQGNSA. J was trimmed by 7 bases and V by 4 bases; bases with no gene match: 6. The CDR3 spells CASSYAGGVQPQHF. Written as DNA, the CDR3 is TGTGCCAGCAGCTACGCAGGGGGCGTACAGCCCCAGCATTTT.

CDR3 amino acids: CSVKGLASQETQYF. CDR3 bases: TGCAGCGTAAAAGGGCTAGCGTCTCAAGAGACCCAGTACTTC. This chain uses TRBV29-1 with TRBJ2-5; TRBD2 is a possible D gene (6 bases). Germline-derived CDR1 and CDR2 are SQVTM and ANQGSEA. V was shortened by 6 bases and J by 2 bases, with 16 bases between the two germline ends. The CDR3 loop spans 14 amino acids.

This clonotype came up a few times. This chain connects TRBV4-1 to TRBJ1-5, with 7 bases fitting TRBD1. J gave up 6 bases and V 1 base, and 6 bases lay outside the gene matches. CDR3 length: 15 residues. Germline CDR1 reads MGHRA; CDR2 reads YSYEKL. The CDR3 loop is CASSQVGQAGQPQHF. The CDR3 DNA sequence: TGCGCCAGCAGCCAAGTCGGACAGGCAGGTCAGCCCCAGCATTTT.

The genes are TRBV29-1 and TRBJ1-2; TRBD1 agrees at 9 bases. Per the germline V gene, CDR1 is SQVTM and CDR2 is ANQGSEA. The CDR3 has 14 residues. The junction had 11 bases not matched to a gene; V was cut back by 6 bases and J by 6 bases. The CDR3 DNA follows: TGCAGCGTCCCCCTCAGGGGACAGGGAGATGGCTACACCTTC. Translating it yields CSVPLRGQGDGYTF.

The chain couples TRBV25-1 to TRBJ2-5; TRBD2 is a possible D gene (6 bases). The CDR3 runs 14 residues. V was shortened by 6 bases and J by 5 bases, with 16 bases between the two germline ends. Germline CDR1 is MGHDK and CDR2 is SYGVNS. CDR3 nucleotide sequence: TGTGCCAGCAGCCACGGGACTGTCGTGGAGACCCAGTACTTC. Amino acids: CASSHGTVVETQYF.

The sample holds a few counts of this clonotype. The gene calls are TRBV29-1 and TRBJ2-3; 10 nucleotides agree with TRBD2. From germline, CDR1 is SQVTM and CDR2 ANQGSEA. The CDR3 runs to 14 residues. The ends lost 3 bases at V and 1 base at J; junction bases unmatched: 1. The chain's CDR3 is CSVDGTSGTDTQYF. DNA for the CDR3: TGCAGCGTTGATGGGACTAGCGGCACAGATACGCAGTATTTT.

This clonotype was recorded a few times. The rearrangement links TRBV4-1 to TRBJ1-2, with a weak D call TRBD1 (5 bases). This CDR3 has 17 residues. V was pared by 4 bases and J by 2 bases, with 20 bases between. Germline-derived CDR1 and CDR2 are MGHRA and YSYEKL. The CDR3 nucleotides are TGCGCCAGCAGCCTAAGAGGGGTGAAGGGGCTGAACTATGGCTACACCTTC. Translating gives CASSLRGVKGLNYGYTF.

V is TRBV29-1 and J is TRBJ1-2; unclear D gene. V was pared by 3 bases and J by 2 bases, with 7 bases between. Germline loops: CDR1 SQVTM, CDR2 ANQGSEA. The CDR3 length is 12 residues. CDR3: CSVERPNYGYTF. The CDR3 DNA reads as TGCAGCGTTGAGCGTCCAAACTATGGCTACACCTTC. Using reference TRBV29-1 and TRBJ1-2 for the parts outside the CDR3, the full variable domain is SAVISQKPSRDICQRGTSLTIQCQVDSQVTMMFWYRQQPGQSLTLIATANQGSEATYESGFVIDKFPISRPNLTFSTLTVSNMSPEDSSIYLCSVERPNYGYTFGSGTRLTVV.

The chain joins TRBV20-1 to TRBJ2-3; D is unresolved. Trimming took off 1 base at V and 3 bases at J, with 11 bases between the two ends. This CDR3 spans 14 amino acids. Germline V gives CDR1 DFQATT, CDR2 SNEGSKA (reference sequence). This CDR3 is CSARGSRMTDTQYF. CDR3 nucleotides: TGCAGTGCTAGAGGGTCCAGGATGACAGATACGCAGTATTTT.

The chain has TRBV19 and TRBJ1-5; D is unclear. Germline values: CDR1 LNHDA, CDR2 SQIVND (reference sequence). V gave up 7 bases and J gave up 3 bases, with 13 bases separating them. This CDR3 has 14 residues. The CDR3 bases are TGTGCCAGTACCTATCGGAGGTCCAATCAGCCCCAGCATTTT. It codes for CASTYRRSNQPQHF.

The chain recombines TRBV12-3 or TRBV12-4 with TRBJ2-1; TRBD1 matches 10 bases. V was pared by 6 bases and J by 4 bases, with 6 bases of the junction left unmatched. The length of the CDR3 is 15 residues. The DNA of the CDR3 is TGTGCCAGCAGACGAACGGGACAGGGGTACAATGAGCAGTTCTTC. Its translation: CASRRTGQGYNEQFF.

This clonotype was seen more than once but under ten times. This chain links TRBV19 with TRBJ1-1, with D hard to call. The germline gives CDR1 LNHDA, CDR2 SQIVND (reference sequence). V dropped 3 bases and J dropped 5 bases, with 13 bases sitting between them. The CDR3 runs to 14 residues. CDR3 DNA: TGTGCCAGTAGTATGTACAGTGCAAAGACTGAAGCTTTCTTT. Translating gives CASSMYSAKTEAFF.

The rearrangement uses TRBV6-5 and TRBJ1-2; 9 bases are a match to TRBD1. CDR1 and CDR2 from the germline V gene are MNHEY and SVGAGI. J lost 7 bases, V lost 5 bases, and 11 bases had no gene match. CDR3 length: 15 amino acids. CDR3 sequence reads: CASSNVQGAGSGYTF. Here the CDR3 DNA reads TGTGCCAGCAGTAATGTACAGGGGGCTGGGTCTGGCTACACCTTC.